This T cell receptor (beta chain) was recorded in a study of post-analysis software for immune sequencing data (dated by TCRdb to between 2014 and 2016). For the study in its entirety: The recorded disease courses included relapsing-remitting, secondary progressive and progressive-relapsing multiple sclerosis, and some patients had no subtype annotation. The patient repertoires were compared against 11 previously published healthy control repertoires obtained from donors aged about 6 to 26 years. A subset of samples was prepared in parallel using single-end sample barcoding, then pooled and co-amplified after Illumina adapter ligation. Overall results and qualifications from the work: The control group was slightly older than the multiple sclerosis patient group. Several TRBV segments, including TRBV5-6, TRBV5-1 and TRBV20-1, were significantly more frequent in patients than controls. Direct clustering with F measure showed strong co-clustering of samples prepared in the same batch, prompting a batch-effect correction. Compared with controls, multiple sclerosis patients had significantly lower normalized Chao1 diversity, a finding suggesting substantial peripheral T-cell clonal expansion.

As to this clonotype: Its binding antigen is unknown. No much larger clone is present one base from it, and per-base qualities are unavailable.

The library came from PCR. TCRdb lists the instrument as Illumina HiSeq 2500. To reduce PCR and sequencing biases, unique molecular identifiers were built into the TCR beta cDNA libraries. Roughly 500,000 cDNA molecules were obtained per 1 to 10 million input T cells, so each molecule approximated one T cell. The patient libraries were prepared and sequenced with the same protocol used for the earlier healthy control dataset. Within a given batch, samples were prepared together, multiplexed and sequenced on the same HiSeq lane. Concerning the study's data processing: MIGEC was used to process the raw barcoded reads, and molecular identifier groups with only a single read were discarded before consensus assembly and CDR3 extraction. VDJtools was used for post-analysis of the clonotype tables, with diversity normalized by down-sampling every dataset to the smallest sample size. In repertoire overlap clustering, CDR3 amino acid sequences, but not nucleotide sequences, were matched to correct batch-related cross-sample contamination. The public reads were reprocessed in TCRdb via fastp at Q25 and MiXCR, keeping in-frame beta chains. Each entry merges the rows of one CDR3 protein and shows their most common DNA and genes. The V and J calls, along with clone size, are taken from TCRdb and not from the paper's own processing. This sample holds about 820,000 distinct CDR3 sequences; about 53% were observed only once. Approximately 4.5% of the sample comes from the top ten.

The cysteine opens and the phenylalanine closes a CDR3 of 15 amino acids. Left in the record is the CDR3 DNA by itself, 45 bases read in frame from the first base. For CDR1 and CDR2, the germline V gene (reference sequence) lists DFQATT and SNEGSKA. The junction carries 16 bases between V and J, which are trimmed by 5 bases and 2 bases respectively. TCR beta repertoires were profiled from peripheral blood of 13 young patients with multiple sclerosis to demonstrate the VDJtools post-analysis software. Multiple sclerosis patients were children and adolescents aged roughly 6 to 17 years. This TCR derives from a girl under 18 with multiple sclerosis. The sequenced material came from blood. The rearrangement joined TRBV20-1 to TRBJ2-4; the D gene is unclear. The CDR3 has the sequence CSAALVGTPKNIQYF. The nucleotide sequence reads TGCAGTGCTGCCTTAGTTGGCACTCCCAAAAACATTCAGTACTTC.